Presented here are 7 T cell receptor beta chains from one specimen sequenced in a study of blood T cell repertoires in COVID-19. The protocol was immunoSEQ multiplex PCR, while the TCRdb copy is restricted to in-frame clones and leaves out a portion. Of 250,000 to 350,000 clones listed, 85% to 90% were seen once; the top ten hold under 3%. The material sequenced was PBMCs or T cells enriched from blood (not recorded which). Every receptor here comes from a woman in her forties or fifties who had been exposed to COVID-19.

The chain recombines TRBV18 with TRBJ1-1, with 9 nucleotides matching TRBD1. The CDR3 contains 17 residues. J gave up 4 bases and V 6 bases, and 15 bases lay outside the gene matches. The germline CDR1 and CDR2 sequences are KGHSH and LQKENI. The CDR3 sequence: CASSLLTGGRAGTEAFF. The CDR3 DNA reads as TGTGCCAGCTCTCTACTAACAGGGGGCCGGGCGGGCACTGAAGCTTTCTTT.

This clone has just one count. The chain employs TRBV7-9 and TRBJ2-1, with 8 bases matching TRBD1. Per the germline V gene, CDR1 is SEHNR and CDR2 is FQNEAQ (reference sequence). J was trimmed by 5 bases and V by 4 bases; bases with no gene match: 4. The CDR3 sequence is 14 residues long. The chain's CDR3 is CASSSGGNHNEQFF. The DNA of the CDR3 is TGTGCCAGCAGCTCAGGGGGCAATCACAATGAGCAGTTCTTC.

A single count supports this clone. The chain recombines TRBV19 with TRBJ1-5, with 7 bases aligning to TRBD1. V was clipped by 4 bases and J by 5 bases; unmatched bases: 11. Germline V CDR1 and CDR2: LNHDA, SQIVND (reference sequence). The CDR3 totals 16 residues. Written as DNA, the CDR3 is TGTGCCAGTAGTACGGACCGGGGACAGAACTATCAGCCCCAGCATTTT. Its protein product is CASSTDRGQNYQPQHF. The whole variable domain, remainder taken from reference TRBV19 and TRBJ1-5, is DGGITQSPKYLFRKEGQNVTLSCEQNLNHDAMYWYRQDPGQGLRLIYYSQIVNDFQKGDIAEGYSVSREKKESFPLTVTSAQKNPTAFYLCASSTDRGQNYQPQHFGDGTRLSIL.

The chain is built from TRBV11-2 and TRBJ2-5; TRBD1 matches at 9 bases. The CDR3 covers 17 residues. CDR1 and CDR2 (germline): SGHAT, FQNNGV. V lost 0 bases, J lost 3 bases, and 8 bases stayed unmatched. CDR3 in DNA: TGTGCCAGCAGCTTAGATCCGAACAGGGGGCGAAAAGAGACCCAGTACTTC. Residues: CASSLDPNRGRKETQYF.

This clone appeared once. This chain connects TRBV30 to TRBJ2-3; a weak D match, TRBD2 (6 bases). The ends were cut back, 4 bases at V and 9 bases at J, with 17 bases in the middle. Germline CDR1 reads GTSNPN; CDR2 reads SVGIG (reference sequence). This CDR3 is 13 amino acids long. The CDR3 region is CAWKQPGLPTQYF. The CDR3 nucleotides read TGTGCCTGGAAACAGCCGGGACTTCCGACGCAGTATTTT. The full variable domain, its missing parts supplied by reference TRBV30 and TRBJ2-3, is SQTIHQWPATLVQPVGSPLSLECTVEGTSNPNLYWYRQAAGRGLQLLFYSVGIGQISSEVPQNLSASRPQDRQFILSSKKLLLSDSGFYLCAWKQPGLPTQYFGPGTRLTVL.

J is TRBJ2-1 and V is TRBV9; 10 nucleotides agree with TRBD1. After removal of 4 bases from V and 3 bases from J, the junction contained 10 bases not matched to a gene. Germline V CDR1 and CDR2: SGDLS, YYNGEE. This CDR3 has 17 amino acids. This CDR3 reads CASSPRDGQGGYNEQFF. In nucleotides, the CDR3 is TGTGCCAGCAGCCCAAGAGACGGACAGGGGGGCTACAATGAGCAGTTCTTC.

The chain uses TRBV4-2 and TRBJ1-3, with a possible D match to TRBD1 (6 bases). V lost 3 bases, J lost 0 bases, and 12 bases lay in between. Germline values: CDR1 LGHNA, CDR2 YNFKEQ. The CDR3 is 16 residues long. Written as DNA, the CDR3 is TGTGCCAGCAGCCACCCACAGGGATACTCTGGAAACACCATATATTTT. Protein product: CASSHPQGYSGNTIYF.